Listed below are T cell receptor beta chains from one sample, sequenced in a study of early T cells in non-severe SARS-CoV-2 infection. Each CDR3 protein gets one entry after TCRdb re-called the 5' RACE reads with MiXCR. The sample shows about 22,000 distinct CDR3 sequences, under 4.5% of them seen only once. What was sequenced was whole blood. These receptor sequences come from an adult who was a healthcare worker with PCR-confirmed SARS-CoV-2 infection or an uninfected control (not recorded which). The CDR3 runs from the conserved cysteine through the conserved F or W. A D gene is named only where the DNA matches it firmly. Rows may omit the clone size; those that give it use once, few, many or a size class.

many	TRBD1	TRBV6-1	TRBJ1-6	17	TGTGCCAGCAGTGAAAGCAGGGGGAATCTATATAATTCACCCCTCCACTTT	CASSESRGNLYNSPLHF
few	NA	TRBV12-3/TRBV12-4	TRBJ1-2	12	TGTGCCAGCACGCGGGGGACCTATGGCTACACCTTC	CASTRGTYGYTF
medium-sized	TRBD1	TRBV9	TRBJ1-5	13	TGTGCCAGCAGGACAGGGATTCGACAGCCCCAGCATTTT	CASRTGIRQPQHF
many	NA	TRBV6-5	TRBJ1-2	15	TGTGCCAGCAGTTATTCTGGGGTCCCCAACTATGGCTACACCTTC	CASSYSGVPNYGYTF
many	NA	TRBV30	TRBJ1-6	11	TGTGCCTGGAGTGTACGGTCACCCCTCCACTTT	CAWSVRSPLHF
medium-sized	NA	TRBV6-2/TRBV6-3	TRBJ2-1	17	TGTGCCAGCAGTTACTCGTTCAAGGTCCCGGGTTCGCATGAGCAGTTCTTC	CASSYSFKVPGSHEQFF
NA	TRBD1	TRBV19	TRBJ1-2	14	TGTGCCAGTAGTGCCGGGACAGGGGGCTATGGCTACACCTTC	CASSAGTGGYGYTF
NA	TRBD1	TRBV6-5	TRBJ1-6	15	TGTGCCAGCAGTAGGACAGGGACTAATAATTCACCCCTCCACTTT	CASSRTGTNNSPLHF
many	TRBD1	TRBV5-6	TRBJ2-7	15	TGTGCCAGCAGCTTGACCGGGACAGGCCTTTACGAGCAGTACTTC	CASSLTGTGLYEQYF
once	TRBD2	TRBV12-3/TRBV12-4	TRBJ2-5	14	TGTGCCAGCAACCCGGGACTAGCGAAAGAGACCCAGTACTTC	CASNPGLAKETQYF
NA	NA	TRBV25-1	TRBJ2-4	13	TGTGCCAGCAGTGATTCCGGTAAAAACATTCAGTACTTC	CASSDSGKNIQYF
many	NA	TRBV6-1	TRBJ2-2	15	TGTGCCAGCAGTGAAGTAGCGCTTGGGACCGGGGAGCTGTTTTTT	CASSEVALGTGELFF
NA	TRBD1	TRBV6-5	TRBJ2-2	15	TGTGCCAGTAGTTTCGGACAGGGGGCGTCCGGGGAGCTGTTTTTT	CASSFGQGASGELFF
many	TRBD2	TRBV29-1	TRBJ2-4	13	TGCAGTACCGGGGGGGACGCCAAAAACATTCAGTACTTC	CSTGGDAKNIQYF
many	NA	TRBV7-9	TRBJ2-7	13	TGTGCCAGCAGCTCGGACAGCTTCTACGAGCAGTACTTC	CASSSDSFYEQYF
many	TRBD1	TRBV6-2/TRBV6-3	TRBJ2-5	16	TGTGCCAGCAGTTTACCCCGGACAGGACTTCAAGAGACCCAGTACTTC	CASSLPRTGLQETQYF
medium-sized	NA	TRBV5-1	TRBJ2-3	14	TGCGCCAGCAGCTTGGAGGGGTACACAGATACGCAGTATTTT	CASSLEGYTDTQYF
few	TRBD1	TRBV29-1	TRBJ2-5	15	TGCAGCGTTGAAGAGGGACAGGGCTACCAAGAGACCCAGTACTTC	CSVEEGQGYQETQYF
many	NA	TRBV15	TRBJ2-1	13	TGTGCCACCAGCTTCGGGGACTACAATGAGCAGTTCTTC	CATSFGDYNEQFF
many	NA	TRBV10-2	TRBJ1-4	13	TGCGCCAGCAGTGAGTCGAAGGGGGTGAAACTGTTTTTT	CASSESKGVKLFF
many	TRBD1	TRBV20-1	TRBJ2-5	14	TGCAGTGCTAGAGATGAGACAGGGAGAGAGACCCAGTACTTC	CSARDETGRETQYF
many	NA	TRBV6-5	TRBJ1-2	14	TGTGCCAGCAGTTCCGCCCCAGCTAACTATGGCTACACCTTC	CASSSAPANYGYTF
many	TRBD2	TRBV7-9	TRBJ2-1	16	TGTGCCAGCAGCTTAGGTGTAGCTAGCGGGGTGGTTGAGCAGTTCTTC	CASSLGVASGVVEQFF
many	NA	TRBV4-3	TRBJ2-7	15	TGCGCCAGCAGTGACCGGACGGACGGAATCTACGAGCAGTACTTC	CASSDRTDGIYEQYF
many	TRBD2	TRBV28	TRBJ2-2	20	TGTGCCAGCAGTTCGCGAACTAGCGGGGGTAGTTGGACGCTCACCGGGGAGCTGTTTTTT	CASSSRTSGGSWTLTGELFF
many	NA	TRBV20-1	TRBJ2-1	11	TGCAGTGCTAGGGGGACCCGGGGGCAGTTCTTC	CSARGTRGQFF
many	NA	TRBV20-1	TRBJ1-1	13	TGCAGTGCTCATGCCAGGGGCCGGGCTGAAGCTTTCTTT	CSAHARGRAEAFF
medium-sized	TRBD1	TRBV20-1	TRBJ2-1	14	TGCAGTGCACGTGACAGGGGAGACTACAATGAGCAGTTCTTC	CSARDRGDYNEQFF
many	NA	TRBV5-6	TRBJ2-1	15	TGTGCCAGCAGCCCGACAATTTTCTCCTACAATGAGCAGTTCTTC	CASSPTIFSYNEQFF
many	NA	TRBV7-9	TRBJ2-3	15	TGTGCCAGCAGCTTAATCGTCGGGGGAGCAGATACGCAGTATTTT	CASSLIVGGADTQYF
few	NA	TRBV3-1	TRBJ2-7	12	TGTGCCAGCAGCCAAGTTTCCCACGAGCAGTACTTC	CASSQVSHEQYF
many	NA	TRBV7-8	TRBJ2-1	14	TGTGCCAGCAGCTTAGATTTCGGGACATACGAGCAGTTCTTC	CASSLDFGTYEQFF
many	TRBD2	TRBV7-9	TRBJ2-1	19	TGTGCCAGCAGGGCCCGACTAGCGGGGGGCTCCTTCTCCTACAATGAGCAGTTCTTC	CASRARLAGGSFSYNEQFF
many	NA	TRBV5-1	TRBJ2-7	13	TGCGCCAGCAGCTTGGCGGGTGTCTACGAGCAGTACTTC	CASSLAGVYEQYF
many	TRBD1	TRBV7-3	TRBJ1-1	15	TGTGCCAGCAGCCCTAACAGGGGGATGAACACTGAAGCTTTCTTT	CASSPNRGMNTEAFF
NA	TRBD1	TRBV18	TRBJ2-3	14	TGTGCCAGCTCATCACAGACAGGGTCAGATACGCAGTATTTT	CASSSQTGSDTQYF
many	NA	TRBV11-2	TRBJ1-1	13	TGTGCCAGCCGACAGCGAGGCGGCACTGAAGCTTTCTTT	CASRQRGGTEAFF
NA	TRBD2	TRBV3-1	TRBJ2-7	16	TGTGCCAGCAGCCCCGGGGGACTAGCGGGCCCATACGAGCAGTACTTC	CASSPGGLAGPYEQYF
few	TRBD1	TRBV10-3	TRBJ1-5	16	TGTGCCATCAGTGACCCAGACAGGGGTCGGGATCAGCCCCAGCATTTT	CAISDPDRGRDQPQHF
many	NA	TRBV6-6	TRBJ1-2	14	TGTGCCAGCAGTTACATGGCAGGGGACTATGGCTACACCTTC	CASSYMAGDYGYTF
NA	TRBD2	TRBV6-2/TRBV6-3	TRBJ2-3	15	TGTGCCAGCAGTAATAGCGGGGTGGCGGCAGATACGCAGTATTTT	CASSNSGVAADTQYF
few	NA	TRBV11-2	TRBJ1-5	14	TGTGCCAGCAGCTCAAACAATGGCAATCAGCCCCAGCATTTT	CASSSNNGNQPQHF
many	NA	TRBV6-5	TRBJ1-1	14	TGTGCCAGCAGGTTTGGAGGGGGGTTTACTGAAGCTTTCTTT	CASRFGGGFTEAFF
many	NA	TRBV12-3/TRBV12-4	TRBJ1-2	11	TGTGCCAGCAGCCAAGGCTATGGCTACACCTTC	CASSQGYGYTF
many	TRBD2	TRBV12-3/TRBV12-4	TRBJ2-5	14	TGTGCCAGCAGTTTGTCCCTAGCGGGGGAGACCCAGTACTTC	CASSLSLAGETQYF
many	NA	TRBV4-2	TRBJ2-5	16	TGTGCCAGCAGCCAAGAGCTGGGCGGGGGCGGAGAGACCCAGTACTTC	CASSQELGGGGETQYF
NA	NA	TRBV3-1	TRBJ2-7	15	TGTGCCAGCAGCTTAGGGGCGAGAAGCTCCTACGAGCAGTACTTC	CASSLGARSSYEQYF
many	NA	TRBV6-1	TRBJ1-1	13	TGTGCCAGCAGTGAGACCGCTAACACTGAAGCTTTCTTT	CASSETANTEAFF
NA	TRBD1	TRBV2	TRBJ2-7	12	TGTGCCAGCAAGACAGGGATATACGAGCAGTACTTC	CASKTGIYEQYF
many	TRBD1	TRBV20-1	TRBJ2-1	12	TGCAGTGCGAAGGACAGGGCGTTTGAGCAGTTCTTC	CSAKDRAFEQFF
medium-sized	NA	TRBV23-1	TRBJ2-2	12	NA	CASGIFRGAVFF
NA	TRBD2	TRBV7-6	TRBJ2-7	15	TGTGCCAGCAGCTCTGGCGGGGGACCCGCCTACGAGCAGTACTTC	CASSSGGGPAYEQYF
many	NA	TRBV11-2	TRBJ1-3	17	TGTGCCAGCGTACTCGGACCCCGCGGGGCTTCTGGAAACACCATATATTTT	CASVLGPRGASGNTIYF
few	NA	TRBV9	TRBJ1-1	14	TGTGCCAGCAGCGCTGGACAGAAGAACACTGAAGCTTTCTTT	CASSAGQKNTEAFF
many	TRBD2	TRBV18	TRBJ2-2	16	TGTGCCAGCTCATCCAGCGGGGGGACCAACACCGGGGAGCTGTTTTTT	CASSSSGGTNTGELFF
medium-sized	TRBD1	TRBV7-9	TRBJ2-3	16	TGTGCCAGCAGCCGCCGGAGACAGGGCCTCACAGATACGCAGTATTTT	CASSRRRQGLTDTQYF
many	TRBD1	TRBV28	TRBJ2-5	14	TGTGCCAGCAGTGGGACAGGACGGGAGGAGACCCAGTACTTC	CASSGTGREETQYF
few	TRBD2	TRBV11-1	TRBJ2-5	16	TGTGCCAGCAGCCACGCTAGCGGGGGCCACCAAGAGACCCAGTACTTC	CASSHASGGHQETQYF
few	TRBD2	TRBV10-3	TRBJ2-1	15	TGTGCCATCAGTGAGTCTGCGGGGGACTACAATGAGCAGTTCTTC	CAISESAGDYNEQFF